This paragraph reports one T cell receptor beta chain. The entry originates in a study of T cells in Graves' hyperthyroidism and ophthalmopathy. Template material for amplifying TCR beta CDR3 regions consisted of RNA transcripts. RT-PCR in the first round (using the HTBI primer set) targeted the TCR CDR3. MiXCR, applied by TCRdb to the multiplex PCR reads, yields one record per CDR3 protein. The table includes roughly 570,000 distinct CDR3 sequences, roughly 46% detected once. Lactation, pregnancy, other autoimmune disease or uncontrolled infection led to exclusion of patients. Clinical symptoms, serum thyroxine, TRAb, thyroid ultrasound and orbital computed tomography informed diagnoses. CDR1 SGHRS and CDR2 YFSETQ come from the germline V gene. CDR3 length equals 19 residues. Trimming cost V 0 bases and J 0 bases, with 21 bases left between them.

The material sequenced was peripheral blood or thyroid tissue (not recorded which). The origin of this receptor is an adult woman with Graves' disease, either hyperthyroidism or ophthalmopathy (not recorded which). The gene calls are TRBV5-1 and TRBJ2-5; D is perhaps TRBD1 (7 bases). The CDR3: CASSLAGQWRGTDQETQYF. CDR3 in DNA: TGCGCCAGCAGCTTGGCAGGCCAGTGGCGCGGGACAGACCAAGAGACCCAGTACTTC.